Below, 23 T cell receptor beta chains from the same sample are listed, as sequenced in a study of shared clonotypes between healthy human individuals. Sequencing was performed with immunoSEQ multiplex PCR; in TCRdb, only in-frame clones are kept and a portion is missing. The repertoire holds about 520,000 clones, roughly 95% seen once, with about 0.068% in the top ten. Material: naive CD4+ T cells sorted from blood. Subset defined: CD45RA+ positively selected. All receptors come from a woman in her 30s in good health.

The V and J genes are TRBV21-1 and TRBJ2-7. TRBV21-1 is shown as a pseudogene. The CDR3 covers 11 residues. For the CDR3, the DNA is TGTGCCAGTGGGGTGTCCTACGAGCAGTACTTC. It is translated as CASGVSYEQYF.

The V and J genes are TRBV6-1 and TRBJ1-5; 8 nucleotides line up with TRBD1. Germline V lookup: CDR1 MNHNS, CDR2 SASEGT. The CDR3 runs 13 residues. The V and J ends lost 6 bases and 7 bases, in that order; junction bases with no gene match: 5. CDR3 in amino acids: CASSGTGTQPQHF. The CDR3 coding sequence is TGTGCCAGCAGCGGGACAGGTACACAGCCCCAGCATTTT.

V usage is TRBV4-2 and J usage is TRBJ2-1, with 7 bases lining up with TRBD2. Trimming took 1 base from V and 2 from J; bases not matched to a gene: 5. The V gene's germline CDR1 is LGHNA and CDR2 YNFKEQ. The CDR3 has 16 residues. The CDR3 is CASSQASGQTYNEQFF. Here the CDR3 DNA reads TGTGCCAGCAGCCAAGCTAGCGGACAAACCTACAATGAGCAGTTCTTC.

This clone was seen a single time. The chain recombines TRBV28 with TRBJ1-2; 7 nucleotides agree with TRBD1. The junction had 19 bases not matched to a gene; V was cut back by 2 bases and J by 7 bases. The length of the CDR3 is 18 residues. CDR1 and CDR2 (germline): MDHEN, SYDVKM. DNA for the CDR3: TGTGCCAGCAGTTTACGAGGAACAGGGGTTAAGGGAGCCCTTGGCTACACCTTC. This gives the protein CASSLRGTGVKGALGYTF.

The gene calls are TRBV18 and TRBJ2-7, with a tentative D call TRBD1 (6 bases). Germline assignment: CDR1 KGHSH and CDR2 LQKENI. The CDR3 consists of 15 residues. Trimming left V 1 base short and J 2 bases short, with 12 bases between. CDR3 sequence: CASSPRQGPPYEQYF. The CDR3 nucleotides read TGTGCCAGCTCACCACGCCAGGGGCCGCCCTACGAGCAGTACTTC.

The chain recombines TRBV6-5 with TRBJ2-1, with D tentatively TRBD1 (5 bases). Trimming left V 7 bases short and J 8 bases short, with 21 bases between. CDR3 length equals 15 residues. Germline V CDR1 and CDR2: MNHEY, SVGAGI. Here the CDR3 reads CASTPQEASRDEQFF. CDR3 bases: TGTGCCAGCACCCCCCAGGAAGCCAGCAGGGATGAGCAGTTCTTC.

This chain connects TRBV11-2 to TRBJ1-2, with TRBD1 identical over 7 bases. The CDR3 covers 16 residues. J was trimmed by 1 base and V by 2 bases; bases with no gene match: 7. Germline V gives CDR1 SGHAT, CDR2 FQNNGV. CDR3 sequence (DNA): TGTGCCAGCAGCTTACTTACAGGGGCACTTAACTATGGCTACACCTTC. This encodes CASSLLTGALNYGYTF. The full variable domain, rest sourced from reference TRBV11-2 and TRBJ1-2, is EAGVAQSPRYKIIEKRQSVAFWCNPISGHATLYWYQQILGQGPKLLIQFQNNGVVDDSQLPKDRFSAERLKGVDSTLKIQPAKLEDSAVYLCASSLLTGALNYGYTFGSGTRLTVV.

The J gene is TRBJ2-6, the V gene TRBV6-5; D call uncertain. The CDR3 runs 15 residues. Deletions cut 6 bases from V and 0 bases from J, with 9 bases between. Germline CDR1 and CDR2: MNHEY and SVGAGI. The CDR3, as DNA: TGTGCCAGCAGCCGTAGCAGCTCTGGGGCCAACGTCCTGACTTTC. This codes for CASSRSSSGANVLTF.

For the CDR3, the DNA is TGTGCCAGCAAGGGAGGCTATAATTCACCCCTCCACTTT. Residues: CASKGGYNSPLHF. This chain joins TRBV28 and TRBJ1-6; D is undetermined. V lost 7 bases, J lost 3 bases, and 7 bases lay in between. The germline CDR1 and CDR2 sequences are MDHEN and SYDVKM. There are 13 residues in the CDR3.

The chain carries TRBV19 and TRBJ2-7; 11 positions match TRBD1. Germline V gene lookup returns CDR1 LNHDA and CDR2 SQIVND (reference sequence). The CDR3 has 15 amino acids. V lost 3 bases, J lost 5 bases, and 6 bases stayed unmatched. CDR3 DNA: TGTGCCAGTAGTATTCGGACAGGGGGCATCCACGAGCAGTACTTC. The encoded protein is CASSIRTGGIHEQYF.

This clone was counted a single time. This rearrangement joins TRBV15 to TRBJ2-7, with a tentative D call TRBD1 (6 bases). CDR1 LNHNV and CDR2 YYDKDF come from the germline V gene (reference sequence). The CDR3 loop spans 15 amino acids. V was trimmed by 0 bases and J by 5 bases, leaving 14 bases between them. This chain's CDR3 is CATSRDPDRRNEQYF. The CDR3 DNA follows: TGTGCCACCAGCAGAGATCCGGACAGAAGAAACGAGCAGTACTTC.

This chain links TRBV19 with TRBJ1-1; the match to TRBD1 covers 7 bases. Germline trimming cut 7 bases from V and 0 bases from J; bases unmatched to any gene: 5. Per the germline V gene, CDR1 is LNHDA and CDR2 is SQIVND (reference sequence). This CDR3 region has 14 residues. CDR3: CASNYRGLNTEAFF. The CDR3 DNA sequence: TGTGCCAGTAACTACAGGGGTTTGAACACTGAAGCTTTCTTT.

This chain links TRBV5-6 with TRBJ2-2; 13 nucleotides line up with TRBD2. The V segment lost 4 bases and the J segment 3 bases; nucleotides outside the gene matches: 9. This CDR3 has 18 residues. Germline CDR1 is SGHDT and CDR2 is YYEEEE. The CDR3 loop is CASSHRTSGRYDTGELFF. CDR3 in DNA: TGTGCCAGCAGCCATCGGACTAGCGGGAGATACGACACCGGGGAGCTGTTTTTT. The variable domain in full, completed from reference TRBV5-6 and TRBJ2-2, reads DAGVTQSPTHLIKTRGQQVTLRCSPKSGHDTVSWYQQALGQGPQFIFQYYEEEERQRGNFPDRFSGHQFPNYSSELNVNALLLGDSALYLCASSHRTSGRYDTGELFFGEGSRLTVL.

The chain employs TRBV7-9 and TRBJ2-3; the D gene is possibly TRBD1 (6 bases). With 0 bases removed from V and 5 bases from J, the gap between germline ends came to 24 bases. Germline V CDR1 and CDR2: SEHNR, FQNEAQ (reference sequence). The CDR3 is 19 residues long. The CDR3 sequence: CASSLAESLTGSRGDTQYF. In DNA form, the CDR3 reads TGTGCCAGCAGCTTAGCCGAATCCCTAACAGGGAGCCGTGGAGATACGCAGTATTTT. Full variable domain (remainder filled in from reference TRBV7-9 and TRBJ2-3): DTGVSQNPRHKITKRGQNVTFRCDPISEHNRLYWYRQTLGQGPEFLTYFQNEAQLEKSRLLSDRFSAERPKGSFSTLEIQRTEQGDSAMYLCASSLAESLTGSRGDTQYFGPGTRLTVL.

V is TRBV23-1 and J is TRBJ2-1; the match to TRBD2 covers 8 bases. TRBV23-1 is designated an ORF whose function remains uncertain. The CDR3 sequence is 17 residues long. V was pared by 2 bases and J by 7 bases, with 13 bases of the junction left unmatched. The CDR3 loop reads CASSQKPGLAVINEQFF. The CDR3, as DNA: TGCGCCAGCAGTCAAAAACCTGGACTAGCTGTGATTAATGAGCAGTTCTTC.

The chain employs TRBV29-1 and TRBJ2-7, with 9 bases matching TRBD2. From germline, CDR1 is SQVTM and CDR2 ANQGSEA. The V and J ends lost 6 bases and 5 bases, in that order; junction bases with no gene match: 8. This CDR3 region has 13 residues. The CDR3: CSVRGLAPHEQYF. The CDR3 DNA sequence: TGCAGCGTGAGGGGACTAGCACCCCACGAGCAGTACTTC.

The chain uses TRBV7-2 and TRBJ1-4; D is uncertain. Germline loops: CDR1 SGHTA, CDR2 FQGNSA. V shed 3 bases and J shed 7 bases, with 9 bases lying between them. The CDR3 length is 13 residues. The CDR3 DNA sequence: TGTGCCAGCAGCTTTCTTTTAGGTGAAAAACTGTTTTTT. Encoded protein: CASSFLLGEKLFF.

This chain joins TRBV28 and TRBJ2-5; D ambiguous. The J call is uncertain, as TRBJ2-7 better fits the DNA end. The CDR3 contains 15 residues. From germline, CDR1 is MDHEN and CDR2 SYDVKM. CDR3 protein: CASSAASGPPSEQYF. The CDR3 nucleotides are TGTGCCAGCAGTGCCGCTTCGGGCCCCCCATCCGAGCAGTACTTC.

The CDR3 DNA follows: TGTGCCAGCAGTTTACCGTTACGCCAAGAGACCCAGTACTTC. Its translation: CASSLPLRQETQYF. The chain couples TRBV28 to TRBJ2-5, with D unresolved. The germline V gene encodes CDR1 MDHEN and CDR2 SYDVKM. Trimming shortened V by 2 bases and J by 1 base, and 8 bases separated the two germline ends. CDR3 length: 14 amino acids.

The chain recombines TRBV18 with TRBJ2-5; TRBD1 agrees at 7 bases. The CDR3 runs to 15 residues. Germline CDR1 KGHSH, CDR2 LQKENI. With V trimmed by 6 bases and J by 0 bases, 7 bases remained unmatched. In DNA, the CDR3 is TGTGCCAGCTCGTGGGACAGCGAACACCAAGAGACCCAGTACTTC. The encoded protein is CASSWDSEHQETQYF.

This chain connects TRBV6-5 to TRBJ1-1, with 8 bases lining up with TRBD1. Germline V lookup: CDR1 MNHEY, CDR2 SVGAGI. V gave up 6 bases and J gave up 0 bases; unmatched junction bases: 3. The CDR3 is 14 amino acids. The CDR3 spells CASRRQGLNTEAFF. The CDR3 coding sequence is TGTGCCAGCAGGAGACAGGGGTTGAACACTGAAGCTTTCTTT.

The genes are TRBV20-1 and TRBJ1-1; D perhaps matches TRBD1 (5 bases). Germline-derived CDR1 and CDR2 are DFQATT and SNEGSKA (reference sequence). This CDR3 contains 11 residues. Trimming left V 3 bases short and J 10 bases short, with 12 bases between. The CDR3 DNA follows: TGCAGTGCTAGTGGCGGGCAGGGAGCTTTCTTT. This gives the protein CSASGGQGAFF.

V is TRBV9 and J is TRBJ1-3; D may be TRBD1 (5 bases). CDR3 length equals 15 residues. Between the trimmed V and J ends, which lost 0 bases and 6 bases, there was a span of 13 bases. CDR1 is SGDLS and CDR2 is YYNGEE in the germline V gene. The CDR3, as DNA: TGTGCCAGCAGCGTAGTATCAGGGTTTGAAAACACCATATATTTT. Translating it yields CASSVVSGFENTIYF.